The 14 T cell receptor beta chains presented below share a single source sample, sequenced in a study of blood T cell repertoires in COVID-19. Some clones are missing from TCRdb's copy, which holds only in-frame ones; the method was immunoSEQ multiplex PCR. This table holds hundreds of thousands of clones, about 90% found once. The sequenced sample was peripheral blood. Receptors were obtained from a man younger than 35 with active or convalescent COVID-19.

V usage is TRBV28 and J usage is TRBJ2-3; D possibly corresponds to TRBD2 (5 bases). The germline gives CDR1 MDHEN, CDR2 SYDVKM. V was cut by 5 bases and J by 6 bases, with 15 bases left in between. The CDR3 runs to 14 residues. The DNA for the CDR3 is TGTGCCAGCAGTACCCGCCCTCGGGATGATACGCAGTATTTT. This gives the protein CASSTRPRDDTQYF.

This clone showed up just a few times. The chain has TRBV4-3 and TRBJ2-1; 10 bases agree with TRBD1. With 1 base clipped from V and 3 bases from J, the junction kept 0 bases outside the gene matches. This CDR3 is 15 amino acids long. The germline V gene has CDR1 LGHNA and CDR2 YSLEER. CDR3 nucleotide sequence: TGCGCCAGCAGCCAAGGGACAGGGGGCTACAATGAGCAGTTCTTC. This encodes CASSQGTGGYNEQFF.

The rearrangement uses TRBV12-3 or TRBV12-4 and TRBJ1-2; 11 bases align to TRBD1. The V gene end was trimmed by 10 bases and the J gene end by 4 bases; junction bases not matched to a gene: 5. The CDR3 has 13 amino acids. CDR3 residues: CATRTGGIYGYTF. The CDR3 nucleotides read TGTGCCACCCGGACAGGGGGCATCTATGGCTACACCTTC.

This rearrangement joins TRBV5-1 to TRBJ1-1; TRBD1 is a possible D gene (5 bases). The germline CDR1 and CDR2 sequences are SGHRS and YFSETQ. V was clipped by 4 bases and J by 6 bases, with 13 bases between them. The CDR3 length is 13 residues. The CDR3 sequence: CASSALEGAEAFF. The CDR3 DNA reads as TGCGCCAGCAGCGCCTTAGAAGGGGCTGAAGCTTTCTTT.

The chain combines TRBV6-1 with TRBJ1-2, with D perhaps matching TRBD1 (5 bases). CDR1 and CDR2 from the germline V gene are MNHNS and SASEGT. Trimming stripped 2 bases from V and 4 bases from J, with 8 bases between. The CDR3 has 13 residues. CDR3 nucleotide sequence: TGTGCCAGCAGTGAATCGGGGGTCTATGGCTACACCTTC. Residues: CASSESGVYGYTF.

The chain carries TRBV4-3 and TRBJ2-7, with 14 bases matching TRBD2. The CDR3 runs 14 residues. CDR1 is LGHNA and CDR2 is YSLEER in the germline V gene. With 0 bases clipped from V and 13 bases from J, the junction kept 5 bases outside the gene matches. This chain's CDR3 is CASSQDRGTSGSYF. CDR3 DNA sequence: TGCGCCAGCAGCCAAGATCGGGGGACTAGCGGGAGCTACTTC.

The chain recombines TRBV7-6 with TRBJ1-6; 7 bases fit TRBD1. The CDR3 has 15 amino acids. The germline CDR1 and CDR2 sequences are SGHVS and FNYEAQ. J gave up 6 bases and V 3 bases, and 5 bases lay outside the gene matches. In DNA form, the CDR3 reads TGTGCCAGCAGCTTGGGACAGACCATTAATTCACCCCTCCACTTT. Translating it yields CASSLGQTINSPLHF.

This clone was observed a handful of times. The V and J genes are TRBV16 and TRBJ2-3, with 12 bases identical to TRBD2. The junction had 8 bases not matched to a gene; V was cut back by 4 bases and J by 6 bases. The CDR3 sequence is 16 residues long. CDR1 and CDR2 (germline): KGHSY, FQNENV. CDR3 in DNA: TGTGCCAGCAGCCCCGATCGACTAGCGGGAGCTGATACGCAGTATTTT. Translating it yields CASSPDRLAGADTQYF.

The J gene is TRBJ1-1, the V gene TRBV11-3, with D perhaps TRBD1 (5 bases). This CDR3 region has 14 residues. Trimming shortened V by 3 bases and J by 1 base, and 9 bases separated the two germline ends. The V gene's germline CDR1 is SGHNT and CDR2 YENEEA. The DNA of the CDR3 is TGTGCCAGCAGCTTGGGTGGACAGAACACTGAAGCTTTCTTT. It is translated as CASSLGGQNTEAFF.

The chain has TRBV19 and TRBJ2-7, with TRBD2 matching over 10 bases. Trimming removed 7 bases from V and 5 bases from J; junction bases left unmatched: 5. This CDR3 comprises 13 residues. CDR1 LNHDA and CDR2 SQIVND come from the germline V gene (reference sequence). The CDR3 sequence: CASIVAGGHEQYF. CDR3 bases: TGTGCCAGTATCGTAGCGGGAGGTCACGAGCAGTACTTC.

This clone has just one count. CDR3 region: CASDRGQDTEAFF. The CDR3 DNA reads as TGTGCCAGCGACAGGGGGCAAGACACTGAAGCTTTCTTT. The rearrangement uses TRBV6-5 and TRBJ1-1; 10 positions match TRBD1. Germline V gives CDR1 MNHEY, CDR2 SVGAGI. With 8 bases clipped from V and 3 bases from J, the junction kept 3 bases outside the gene matches. This CDR3 has 13 amino acids.

The chain employs TRBV29-1 and TRBJ2-2; TRBD1 matches 8 bases. CDR3 size: 15 residues. V shed 6 bases, J shed 7 bases, and the junction held 13 bases outside the gene matches. Germline CDR1 reads SQVTM; CDR2 reads ANQGSEA. For the CDR3, the DNA is TGCAGCGTCGCGCGACAGGGGAGAGGAGGCGGGGAGCTGTTTTTT. It is translated as CSVARQGRGGGELFF.

This chain uses TRBV7-2 with TRBJ2-3, with 9 nucleotides matching TRBD1. V lost 4 bases, J lost 1 base, and 3 bases stayed unmatched. The CDR3 loop spans 15 amino acids. Germline CDR1 and CDR2: SGHTA and FQGNSA. CDR3 sequence: CASSWTGVRTDTQYF. CDR3 in DNA: TGTGCCAGCAGCTGGACAGGGGTCCGCACAGATACGCAGTATTTT.

Regarding this clone: At the DNA level, this CDR3 is encoded by other sequences in the same sample as well. V gene TRBV9 combines with J gene TRBJ1-2, with 7 bases that match TRBD1. This CDR3 contains 13 residues. The germline CDR1 and CDR2 sequences are SGDLS and YYNGEE. V gave up 0 bases and J gave up 7 bases; unmatched junction bases: 3. This CDR3 is CASSVGQGGGYTF. CDR3 nucleotides: TGTGCCAGCAGCGTAGGTCAGGGGGGTGGCTACACCTTC.